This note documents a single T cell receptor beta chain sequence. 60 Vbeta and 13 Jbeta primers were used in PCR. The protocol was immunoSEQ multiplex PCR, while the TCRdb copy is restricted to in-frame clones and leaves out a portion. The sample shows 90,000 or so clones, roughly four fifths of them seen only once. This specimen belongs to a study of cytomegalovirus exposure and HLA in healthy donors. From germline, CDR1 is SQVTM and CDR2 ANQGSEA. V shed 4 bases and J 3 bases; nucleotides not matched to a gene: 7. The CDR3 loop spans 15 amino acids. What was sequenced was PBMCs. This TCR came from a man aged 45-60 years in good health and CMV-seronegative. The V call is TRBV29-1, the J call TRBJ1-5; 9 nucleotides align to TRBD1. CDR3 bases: TGCAGCGTTGCCACCGGGACAGGGAACAATCAGCCCCAGCATTTT. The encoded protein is CSVATGTGNNQPQHF.